This TCR beta chain was found in a study of molecular identifiers for immune sequencing clone quantification. TCRdb recomputed calls from the PCR reads with MiXCR, one row per CDR3 protein. The sample includes 40,000 to 45,000 distinct CDR3 sequences, about a fifth of them seen just once. Study findings and constraints: Spiked Jurkat TCR RNA from one cell was reportedly detectable among over 800,000 naive cells.

CDR3 length equals 18 residues. Trimming took 8 bases from V and 7 from J, leaving 33 bases between them. CDR1 is SQVTM, CDR2 ANQGSEA, per germline. In its sample, this clonotype was seen many times. Antigen specificity is unknown. CD8+CD4-CCR7+CD45RA+ sorting gave the naive CD8 T cells. Sequenced input: naive CD8+ T cells from blood, with Jurkat cell RNA spiked in. Subset meaning: FACS-sorted CD8+CD4-CCR7+CD45RA+ naive T cells. V usage is TRBV29-1 and J usage is TRBJ2-1; D may be TRBD2 (6 bases). This receptor was obtained from a human donor in good health. Some libraries in this study had Jurkat cell RNA spiked in. CDR3 bases: TGCAGCCTGCAGACAGTCCTGGCGCAGGTAGGGACTTCGAATGAGCAGTTCTTC. It translates to CSLQTVLAQVGTSNEQFF.